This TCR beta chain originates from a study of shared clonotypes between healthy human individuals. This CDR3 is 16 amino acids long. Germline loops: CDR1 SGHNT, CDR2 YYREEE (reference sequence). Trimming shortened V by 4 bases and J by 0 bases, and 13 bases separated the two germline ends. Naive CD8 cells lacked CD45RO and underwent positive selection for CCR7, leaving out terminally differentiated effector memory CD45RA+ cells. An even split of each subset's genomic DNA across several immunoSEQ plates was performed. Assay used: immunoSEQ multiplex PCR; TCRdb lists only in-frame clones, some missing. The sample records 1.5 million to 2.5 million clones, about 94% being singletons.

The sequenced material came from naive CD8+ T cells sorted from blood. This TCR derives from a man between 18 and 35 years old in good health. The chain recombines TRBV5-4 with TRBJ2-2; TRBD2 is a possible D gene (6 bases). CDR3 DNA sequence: TGTGCCAGCAGCATCACAATAGCGGCGAACACCGGGGAGCTGTTTTTT. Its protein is CASSITIAANTGELFF.